Listed below are T cell receptor beta chains from one sample, sequenced in a study of blood T cell repertoires in COVID-19. TCRdb's table, derived via immunoSEQ multiplex PCR, lists solely in-frame clones and lacks some. This sample has hundreds of thousands of clones; approximately 91% occur once, and the top ten carry roughly 6.5%. Sequencing input: peripheral blood. The receptor set was obtained from a man in his sixties who had recovered from COVID-19. Both conserved end residues are part of each CDR3. Each record gives: V gene, J gene, CDR3 protein.

TRBV28	TRBJ2-1	CASSSGTGPYNEQFF
TRBV5-1	TRBJ2-5	CASSQDGGGGETQYF
TRBV19	TRBJ2-3	CASTPRGGVTDTQYF
TRBV18	TRBJ1-1	CASSRTGSEAFF
TRBV4-2	TRBJ2-1	CASSQAGGVHNEQFF
TRBV21-1	TRBJ2-7	CASSRRGEQYF
TRBV18	TRBJ2-5	CASSPPRGLATETQYF
TRBV5-1	TRBJ1-2	CASSFGTGSLPDGYTF
TRBV19	TRBJ2-1	CASSTLQGYEQFF
TRBV6-5	TRBJ1-3	CASTGGDGNTIYF
TRBV2	TRBJ1-1	CASRTGTGAFRAFF
TRBV18	TRBJ2-7	CASSTGFYEQYF
TRBV7-3	TRBJ1-2	CASSLQGGYGYTF
TRBV6-5	TRBJ1-1	CASSTTGRWDTEAFF
TRBV7-2	TRBJ1-1	CASSLGTGADAFF
TRBV7-2	TRBJ2-1	CASSPSVEQFF
TRBV19	TRBJ2-1	CASTTGWSGNEQFF
TRBV6-5	TRBJ1-5	CASRGQSGPQHF
TRBV4-3	TRBJ2-1	CASSPTGQSSYNEQFF
TRBV4-1	TRBJ2-7	CASSQEAGGPGEQYF
TRBV11-3	TRBJ2-1	CASTRATRVEQFF
TRBV18	TRBJ2-3	CASSSWTRGSTDTQYF
TRBV27	TRBJ2-5	CASGVWGSLREETQYF
TRBV2	TRBJ1-6	CASSEGGPGNSPLHF
TRBV4-1	TRBJ2-1	CASSQIDLGLAGPNEQFF
TRBV5-1	TRBJ2-7	CASSRDRYEQYF
TRBV9	TRBJ1-2	CASTGPGGADGYTF
TRBV28	TRBJ1-2	CASTPPGRGYGYTF
TRBV27	TRBJ1-1	CASSPDRRGEMNTEAFF
TRBV19	TRBJ2-7	CATGGVEAYEQYF
TRBV23-1	TRBJ2-2	CARFDTGANTGELFF